A single sample is the source of the 23 T cell receptor beta chains below, sequenced in a study of T cell responses to AZD1222 COVID-19 vaccine. Sequencing was performed with immunoSEQ multiplex PCR; in TCRdb, only in-frame clones are kept and a portion is missing. The table records 150,000 to 200,000 clones, 80% to 95% of them present only once. This material consisted of peripheral blood, taken on day 0 of AZD1222 vaccination. The source is an adult in good health.

The chain combines TRBV7-6 with TRBJ2-5; 7 positions match TRBD1. The CDR3 extends over 15 amino acids. Per germline, CDR1 SGHVS and CDR2 FNYEAQ. Germline trimming cut 0 bases from V and 4 bases from J; bases unmatched to any gene: 5. CDR3 sequence reads: CASSLALQGRETQYF. CDR3 DNA sequence: TGTGCCAGCAGCTTAGCCTTACAGGGGCGAGAGACCCAGTACTTC. The full variable domain, its missing parts supplied by reference TRBV7-6 and TRBJ2-5, is GAGVSQSPRYKVTKRGQDVALRCDPISGHVSLYWYRQALGQGPEFLTYFNYEAQQDKSGLPNDRFSAERPEGSISTLTIQRTEQRDSAMYRCASSLALQGRETQYFGPGTRLLVL.

This chain links TRBV5-8 with TRBJ2-1, with 13 positions matching TRBD2. The CDR3 contains 17 residues. After removal of 4 bases from V and 7 bases from J, the junction contained 11 bases not matched to a gene. Germline V CDR1 and CDR2: SGHTS, YDEGEE. The CDR3 region has the DNA TGTGCCAGCAGCCCCGGACTAGCGGGAGCTATTGGTAATGAGCAGTTCTTC. It translates to CASSPGLAGAIGNEQFF.

This clone has only one observation. V and J are TRBV5-1 and TRBJ1-4; no definite D call. This CDR3 comprises 15 residues. Trimming cost V 0 bases and J 0 bases, with 6 bases left between them. Germline V CDR1 and CDR2: SGHRS, YFSETQ. Here the CDR3 DNA reads TGCGCCAGCAGCTTGGACCTCTCAACTAATGAAAAACTGTTTTTT. Translated, it gives CASSLDLSTNEKLFF.

The chain carries TRBV19 and TRBJ2-3, with 12 bases identical to TRBD2. The V gene end was trimmed by 4 bases and the J gene end by 5 bases; junction bases not matched to a gene: 4. Germline CDR1 and CDR2: LNHDA and SQIVND (reference sequence). This CDR3 is built from 15 residues. CDR3 sequence (DNA): TGTGCCAGTAGTAGAACTAGCGGGAGGCAAGATACGCAGTATTTT. Translated, it gives CASSRTSGRQDTQYF. Variable domain in full (rest from reference TRBV19 and TRBJ2-3): DGGITQSPKYLFRKEGQNVTLSCEQNLNHDAMYWYRQDPGQGLRLIYYSQIVNDFQKGDIAEGYSVSREKKESFPLTVTSAQKNPTAFYLCASSRTSGRQDTQYFGPGTRLTVL.

The rearrangement links TRBV12-5 to TRBJ2-3; D not resolved. The CDR3 runs to 13 residues. Trimming pared 1 base from V and 3 bases from J, leaving 5 bases between. CDR1 LGHNT and CDR2 FRNRAP come from the germline V gene. The CDR3 reads CASGLGATDTQYF. DNA of the CDR3: TGTGCTAGTGGTTTGGGGGCGACAGATACGCAGTATTTT.

V usage is TRBV21-1 and J usage is TRBJ2-7; the table gives TRBD2 as D, unverified against the DNA. TRBV21-1 is classified as a pseudogene. The CDR3 length is 18 residues. CDR3 amino acids: CASSMEIEGLPLSYEQYF. The CDR3 DNA reads as TGTGCCAGCAGCATGGAAATTGAGGGACTCCCTCTCTCCTACGAGCAGTACTTC.

The V call is TRBV15, the J call TRBJ1-3, with D uncertain. The CDR3 covers 14 residues. V lost 0 bases to trimming and J lost 0 bases, with 3 bases between them. The germline V gene encodes CDR1 LNHNV and CDR2 YYDKDF (reference sequence). The chain's CDR3 is CATSREGSGNTIYF. In nucleotides, the CDR3 is TGTGCCACCAGCAGAGAGGGCTCTGGAAACACCATATATTTT.

The chain combines TRBV30 with TRBJ2-7; no clear D. Germline V gives CDR1 GTSNPN, CDR2 SVGIG (reference sequence). Trimming removed 2 bases from V and 6 bases from J, with 8 bases in between. CDR3 length: 11 residues. In nucleotides, the CDR3 is TGTGCCTGGAGTATCCGAGGCGAGCAGTACTTC. Its translation is CAWSIRGEQYF.

About this clone: This sample also contains other DNA sequences that code for the same CDR3. The chain is built from TRBV5-1 and TRBJ2-3; TRBD2 matches 13 bases. The germline V gene has CDR1 SGHRS and CDR2 YFSETQ. The V and J ends lost 3 bases and 5 bases, in that order; junction bases with no gene match: 3. The CDR3 runs to 15 residues. CDR3 nucleotide sequence: TGCGCCAGCAGCTCTGGACTAGCGGGAGTAGATACGCAGTATTTT. Its protein is CASSSGLAGVDTQYF. Combining the CDR3 with reference TRBV5-1 and TRBJ2-3 gives the whole variable domain KAGVTQTPRYLIKTRGQQVTLSCSPISGHRSVSWYQQTPGQGLQFLFEYFSETQRNKGNFPGRFSGRQFSNSRSEMNVSTLELGDSALYLCASSSGLAGVDTQYFGPGTRLTVL.

The chain joins TRBV5-4 to TRBJ2-5, with TRBD1 as a possible D gene (6 bases). Trimming left V 0 bases short and J 7 bases short, with 13 bases between. Per the germline V gene, CDR1 is SGHNT and CDR2 is YYREEE (reference sequence). The CDR3 runs 14 residues. In DNA, the CDR3 is TGTGCCAGCAGCTTGGTGGGGGCAAGGATGACCCAGTACTTC. Translated, it gives CASSLVGARMTQYF.

The chain's CDR3 is CASSRGSSYNSPLHF. DNA for the CDR3: TGTGCCAGCAGCCGCGGGAGCTCCTATAATTCACCCCTCCACTTT. The V call is TRBV7-9, the J call TRBJ1-6; no clear D gene. Germline assignment: CDR1 SEHNR and CDR2 FQNEAQ (reference sequence). Trimming stripped 5 bases from V and 0 bases from J, with 8 bases between. This CDR3 has 15 amino acids. Together with reference TRBV7-9 and TRBJ1-6, the CDR3 gives the full variable domain: DTGVSQNPRHKITKRGQNVTFRCDPISEHNRLYWYRQTLGQGPEFLTYFQNEAQLEKSRLLSDRFSAERPKGSFSTLEIQRTEQGDSAMYLCASSRGSSYNSPLHFGNGTRLTVT.

The chain has TRBV6-2 or TRBV6-3 and TRBJ1-3; unclear D gene. CDR3 length equals 14 residues. Trimming pared 4 bases from V and 2 bases from J, leaving 9 bases between. The germline gives CDR1 MNHEY, CDR2 SVGEGT. The CDR3 loop reads CASSSDVTGNTIYF. The CDR3 bases are TGTGCCAGCAGTTCGGACGTAACTGGAAACACCATATATTTT.

This clone was found a few times. V and J are TRBV5-1 and TRBJ1-3; D is perhaps TRBD1 (6 bases). Germline values: CDR1 SGHRS, CDR2 YFSETQ. The CDR3 runs to 16 residues. V was shortened by 1 base and J by 2 bases, with 13 bases between the two germline ends. The CDR3 nucleotides read TGCGCCAGCAGCTTGCAAGGGGGAGCGGCTGGAAACACCATATATTTT. It encodes CASSLQGGAAGNTIYF.

This clone was seen a single time. The V gene is TRBV5-1, the J gene TRBJ2-1; TRBD2 agrees at 7 bases. The CDR3 runs to 15 residues. V trimming: 1 base; J trimming: 5 bases; junction bases outside the gene matches: 6. Germline V gene sequence: CDR1 SGHRS, CDR2 YFSETQ. CDR3 region: CASSLLGLENNEQFF. Written as DNA, the CDR3 is TGCGCCAGCAGCTTGCTCGGACTAGAGAACAATGAGCAGTTCTTC.

This sequence joins TRBV18 and TRBJ2-3, with D uncertain. The CDR3 runs to 14 residues. The germline CDR1 and CDR2 sequences are KGHSH and LQKENI. Trimming shortened V by 10 bases and J by 3 bases, and 17 bases separated the two germline ends. Here the CDR3 reads CANRAPSVTDTQYF. CDR3 in DNA: TGTGCCAACCGGGCCCCTTCGGTGACAGATACGCAGTATTTT.

This clone showed up just once. The chain employs TRBV6-5 and TRBJ2-1; 9 positions agree with TRBD2. CDR3 length: 15 amino acids. Germline assignment: CDR1 MNHEY and CDR2 SVGAGI. With 2 bases clipped from V and 7 bases from J, the junction kept 6 bases outside the gene matches. The CDR3 DNA sequence: TGTGCCAGCAGTTACCAGCGGGGGGCTGTTAATGAGCAGTTCTTC. This codes for CASSYQRGAVNEQFF.

The rearrangement joins TRBV15 to TRBJ2-5, with D tentatively TRBD1 or TRBD2 (5 bases each). V shed 9 bases and J shed 5 bases, with 10 bases lying between them. This CDR3 is 11 amino acids long. Germline values: CDR1 LNHNV, CDR2 YYDKDF (reference sequence). CDR3 in amino acids: CATGTLETQYF. DNA for the CDR3: TGTGCCACTGGGACCCTGGAGACCCAGTACTTC.

The chain combines TRBV15 with TRBJ2-5; 12 bases are shared with TRBD2. The CDR3 runs 16 residues. The junction had 9 bases not matched to a gene; V was cut back by 5 bases and J by 5 bases. Germline CDR1 LNHNV, CDR2 YYDKDF (reference sequence). The DNA of the CDR3 is TGTGCCACCAGCGAGCGAAGAGGACTAGCGGGGGAGACCCAGTACTTC. Protein product: CATSERRGLAGETQYF. Together with reference TRBV15 and TRBJ2-5, the CDR3 gives the full variable domain: DAMVIQNPRYQVTQFGKPVTLSCSQTLNHNVMYWYQQKSSQAPKLLFHYYDKDFNNEADTPDNFQSRRPNTSFCFLDIRSPGLGDTAMYLCATSERRGLAGETQYFGPGTRLLVL.

CDR3: CASSYLGSSTDTQYF. CDR3 nucleotide sequence: TGTGCCAGCAGTTACTTGGGGTCCAGCACAGATACGCAGTATTTT. The chain uses TRBV6-2 or TRBV6-3 and TRBJ2-3; D is uncertain. V was clipped by 1 base and J by 0 bases, with 8 bases between them. This CDR3 region has 15 residues. Germline assignment: CDR1 MNHEY and CDR2 SVGEGT.

The chain links TRBV3-1 (or the pseudogene TRBV3-2) to TRBJ1-6, with a weak D call TRBD1 (6 bases). Germline CDR1 reads LGHDT; CDR2 reads YNNKEL (reference sequence). This CDR3 is 13 amino acids long. V was cut by 3 bases and J by 10 bases, with 10 bases left in between. The CDR3 sequence is CASSQAGTSPLHF. CDR3 DNA: TGTGCCAGCAGCCAGGCAGGGACATCACCCCTCCACTTT.

The V and J genes are TRBV24-1 and TRBJ2-7, with D perhaps matching TRBD2 (6 bases). Germline-derived CDR1 and CDR2 are KGHDR and SFDVKD. This CDR3 has 17 residues. Trimming shortened V by 3 bases and J by 2 bases, and 19 bases separated the two germline ends. As DNA, the CDR3 is TGTGCCACCAGTGATCCCGAGACTAGTCCGCTCCCCTACGAGCAGTACTTC. It translates to CATSDPETSPLPYEQYF.

The CDR3, as DNA: TGTGCCAGCAGCAAACCAGGCAGGGGGGAAAAACTGTTTTTT. Translating it yields CASSKPGRGEKLFF. V gene TRBV5-6 combines with J gene TRBJ1-4, with TRBD1 matching over 7 bases. Trimming took 4 bases from V and 8 from J; bases not matched to a gene: 8. The CDR3 is 14 amino acids. CDR1 is SGHDT and CDR2 is YYEEEE in the germline V gene.

This rearrangement joins TRBV6-6 to TRBJ2-7; possibly TRBD2 for D (5 bases). The CDR3 has 14 amino acids. V lost 4 bases, J lost 3 bases, and 13 bases lay in between. Germline lookup yields CDR1 MNHNY and CDR2 SVGAGI (reference sequence). DNA of the CDR3: TGTGCCAGCAGTTTGGACTTACCGAGCTACGAGCAGTACTTC. Residues: CASSLDLPSYEQYF.